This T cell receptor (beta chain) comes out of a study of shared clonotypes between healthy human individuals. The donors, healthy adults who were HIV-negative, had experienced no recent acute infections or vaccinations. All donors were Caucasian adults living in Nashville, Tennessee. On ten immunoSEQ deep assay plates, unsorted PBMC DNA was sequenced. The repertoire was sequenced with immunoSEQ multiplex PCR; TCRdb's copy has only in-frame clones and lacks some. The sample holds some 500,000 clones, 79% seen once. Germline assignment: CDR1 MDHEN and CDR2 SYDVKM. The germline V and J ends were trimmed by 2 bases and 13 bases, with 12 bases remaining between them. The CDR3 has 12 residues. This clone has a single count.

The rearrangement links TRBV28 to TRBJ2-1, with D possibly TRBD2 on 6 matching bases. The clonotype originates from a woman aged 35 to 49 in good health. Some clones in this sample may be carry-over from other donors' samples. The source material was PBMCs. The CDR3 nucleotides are TGTGCCAGCAGTTTACGGGGGAGGACCCAGTTCTTC. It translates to CASSLRGRTQFF.